This T cell receptor beta chain was profiled in a study of a mutant IDH1 vaccine in newly diagnosed glioma. Background on the study: Patients were given eight vaccinations, scheduled in weeks 1, 3, 5, 7, 11, 15, 19 and 23.

TCRdb's copy holds only in-frame clones and misses some; the assay was immunoSEQ multiplex PCR. The table has 38,000 or so clones, about four fifths seen once. This clone was detected once. Its antigen is unknown. CDR3 length: 15 amino acids. V lost 6 bases and J lost 0; bases outside the gene matches: 3. Germline-derived CDR1 and CDR2 are MNHEY and SMNVEV (reference sequence). Noted time point: week 23, last vaccination. Mutant IDH1 20-mer peptide, at 300 ug, made up each vaccine dose, with topical imiquimod. This clonotype was sampled from a man in his forties with glioma. This chain connects TRBV27 to TRBJ2-2; the match to TRBD1 covers 8 bases. This material consisted of PBMCs, taken from a glioma patient whose treatment included an IDH1 peptide vaccine. The CDR3 DNA sequence: TGTGCCAGCAGCCCGGGACAGGCGAACACCGGGGAGCTGTTTTTT. Amino acid sequence: CASSPGQANTGELFF.